Listed below are T cell receptor beta chains from one sample, sequenced in a study of T and B cells in COVID-19 patients. TCRdb redid the calling of the multiplex PCR reads with MiXCR, one entry per CDR3 protein. The data hold around 5,000 distinct CDR3 sequences, with about 25% observed a single time. Sequenced input: blood. The receptors were sampled from a human donor with active COVID-19. Each CDR3 is given with its conserved first and last residue. D genes are given only for firm matches. For some rows the clone size is stated as once, few or many, or as a class when expanded; others skip it.

>.|.|TRBJ1-6|TRBV6-4
CASSDNSYNSPLHF
TGTGCCAGCAGTGACAACTCCTATAATTCACCCCTCCACTTT
>.|large|TRBJ2-7|TRBV29-1
CSVWEAYEQYF
TGCAGCGTGTGGGAGGCCTACGAGCAGTACTTC
>.|.|TRBJ2-7|TRBV25-1
CASSPDSYEQYF
TGTGCCAGCAGCCCGGACAGCTACGAGCAGTACTTC
>TRBD2|.|TRBJ2-7|TRBV7-7
CASSVGLAYEQYF
TGTGCTAGCAGCGTGGGACTAGCCTACGAGCAGTACTTC
>TRBD2|.|TRBJ2-5|TRBV7-9
CASSLAGTSGGKETQYF
TGTGCCAGCAGCTTAGCGGGGACTAGCGGGGGGAAGGAGACCCAGTACTTC
>TRBD2|.|TRBJ2-3|TRBV29-1
CSVISGSTDTQYF
TGCAGCGTGATTAGCGGGAGCACAGATACGCAGTATTTT
>.|.|TRBJ2-7|TRBV27
CASKTFMGGRDYEQYF
TGTGCCAGCAAAACCTTTATGGGGGGTAGGGACTACGAGCAGTACTTC
>TRBD1|medium-sized|TRBJ1-3|TRBV19
CASSMPGQGLAGNTIYF
TGTGCCAGTAGTATGCCGGGACAGGGCTTGGCTGGAAACACCATATATTTT
>.|few|TRBJ2-1|TRBV20-1
CSASSRASQNEQFF
TGCAGTGCTAGTAGCAGGGCAAGCCAAAATGAGCAGTTCTTC
>TRBD2|few|TRBJ2-7|TRBV6-5
CASSYVAGGASYEQYF
TGTGCCAGCAGTTACGTGGCGGGGGGGGCCTCCTACGAGCAGTACTTC
>TRBD1|.|TRBJ1-2|TRBV7-6
CASSFRTGATANYGYTF
TGTGCCAGCAGCTTTCGGACAGGGGCGACAGCTAACTATGGCTACACCTTC
>.|few|TRBJ1-1|TRBV12-3/TRBV12-4
CAGAERHTPNTEAFF
TGTGCCGGCGCTGAAAGACATACTCCTAACACTGAAGCTTTCTTT
>TRBD2|.|TRBJ2-3|TRBV6-5
CASSRPSSGSTDTQYF
TGTGCCAGCTCCAGGCCTTCTAGCGGGAGCACAGATACGCAGTATTTT
>.|.|TRBJ1-2|TRBV7-9
CASSQAGGDNYGYTF
TGTGCCAGCAGCCAAGCAGGAGGAGATAACTATGGCTACACCTTC
>.|few|TRBJ2-7|TRBV12-3/TRBV12-4
CASSPSYEQYF
TGTGCCAGCAGTCCCTCCTACGAGCAGTACTTC
>.|medium-sized|TRBJ2-3|TRBV7-2
CASSPRPRDTQYF
TGTGCCAGCAGCCCCAGACCCCGAGATACGCAGTATTTT
>TRBD1|.|TRBJ2-7|TRBV12-3/TRBV12-4
CASSVDRYEQYF
TGTGCTAGCTCAGTGGACAGGTACGAGCAGTACTTC
>.|few|TRBJ2-3|TRBV20-1
CSAVDSRGTDTQYF
TGCAGTGCTGTCGACAGCCGGGGCACAGATACGCAGTATTTT
>.|few|TRBJ2-7|TRBV14
CASSQENRGFEQYF
TGTGCCAGCAGCCAAGAGAATAGAGGGTTCGAGCAGTACTTC
>TRBD1|once|TRBJ2-3|TRBV6-1
CASSAGTGTDTQYF
TGTGCCAGCAGTGCCGGGACAGGGACAGATACGCAGTATTTT
>.|.|TRBJ1-5|TRBV5-3
CARSSSPPQHF
TGTGCCAGAAGCTCCTCCCCGCCCCAGCATTTT
>TRBD2|few|TRBJ2-5|TRBV24-1
CATSDASGSVETQYF
TGTGCCACCAGTGATGCTAGCGGGAGTGTGGAGACCCAGTACTTC